This T cell receptor (beta chain) was identified in a study of cytomegalovirus exposure and HLA in healthy donors. Between the trimmed V and J ends, which lost 6 bases and 2 bases, there was a span of 17 bases. The CDR3 consists of 16 residues. Germline lookup yields CDR1 MDHEN and CDR2 SYDVKM. PCR employed 60 Vbeta and 13 Jbeta primers. Profiled with immunoSEQ multiplex PCR; TCRdb holds only in-frame clones, not every one. The data show about 130,000 clones, approximately 79% seen once. This clonotype was sampled from a man aged 25-45 years in good health and CMV-seronegative. The rearrangement links TRBV28 to TRBJ1-5; D perhaps matches TRBD1 (6 bases). Source material: PBMCs. DNA of the CDR3: TGTGCCAGCAGCCCAAGCCCCTACAGGGGCAATCAGCCCCAGCATTTT. Its protein product is CASSPSPYRGNQPQHF. Filled out from reference TRBV28 and TRBJ1-5, the complete variable domain reads DVKVTQSSRYLVKRTGEKVFLECVQDMDHENMFWYRQDPGLGLRLIYFSYDVKMKEKGDIPEGYSVSREKKERFSLILESASTNQTSMYLCASSPSPYRGNQPQHFGDGTRLSIL.